These 30 T cell receptor beta chains originate from one sample sequenced in a study of identical twins. TCRdb itself ran the 5' RACE reads through MiXCR, one entry per CDR3 protein. The table has 250,000 or so distinct CDR3 sequences, around 8% seen once. The sample also formed part of further work on yellow fever vaccine responses in identical twins.

Sequenced: CD8+ T cells sorted from blood. These receptor sequences come from a woman under 30 in good health.

A few counts support this clonotype. The rearrangement links TRBV18 to TRBJ1-1; no firm D call. This CDR3 region has 12 residues. The V and J ends lost 2 bases and 5 bases respectively, with 6 bases between them. CDR1 KGHSH and CDR2 LQKENI come from the germline V gene. This chain's CDR3 is CASSPDPTEAFF. CDR3 nucleotide sequence: TGTGCCAGCTCACCAGACCCGACTGAAGCTTTCTTT.

This clonotype was counted only a few times. The chain couples TRBV7-6 to TRBJ2-1; TRBD2 matches 9 bases. CDR3 length equals 16 residues. Germline CDR1 is SGHVS and CDR2 is FNYEAQ. With 1 base clipped from V and 8 bases from J, the junction kept 9 bases outside the gene matches. CDR3 bases: TGTGCCAGCAGCTTAGGTAGCGGGAGTGGAAGGGATGAGCAGTTCTTC. The encoded protein is CASSLGSGSGRDEQFF.

The chain has TRBV7-2 and TRBJ1-2, with 9 bases lining up with TRBD1. Unmatched junction bases numbered 3, after V lost 0 bases and J lost 4 bases. Germline CDR1 is SGHTA and CDR2 is FQGNSA. This CDR3 comprises 15 residues. The CDR3 here is CASSLAGDRVYGYTF. The CDR3 region has the DNA TGTGCCAGCAGCTTAGCCGGGGACAGGGTCTATGGCTACACCTTC.

The V and J genes are TRBV5-1 and TRBJ2-7; possibly TRBD1 for D (5 bases). The CDR3 has 14 residues. V dropped 0 bases and J dropped 5 bases, with 12 bases sitting between them. CDR1 is SGHRS, CDR2 YFSETQ, per germline. CDR3 DNA sequence: TGCGCCAGCAGCTTGGCCACAGGAAGCGACGAGCAGTACTTC. Its translation is CASSLATGSDEQYF.

In its sample, this clonotype was seen once. This chain links TRBV7-3 with TRBJ2-3; 8 bases line up with TRBD1. The CDR3 is 15 amino acids. V shed 4 bases, J shed 2 bases, and the junction held 5 bases outside the gene matches. Germline V gene data show CDR1 as SGHTA and CDR2 as FQGTGA. The CDR3 DNA reads TGTGCCAGCAGCTCACGACAGGGGTACACAGATACGCAGTATTTT. Protein product: CASSSRQGYTDTQYF.

The chain recombines TRBV3-1 with TRBJ2-3; no firm D call. The germline V and J ends were trimmed by 4 bases and 6 bases, with 11 bases remaining between them. Germline V lookup: CDR1 LGHDT, CDR2 YNNKEL (reference sequence). This CDR3 has 13 residues. The CDR3 reads CASSLSGWDTQYF. In DNA, the CDR3 is TGTGCCAGCAGCCTATCGGGTTGGGATACGCAGTATTTT.

The V call is TRBV6-2 or TRBV6-3, the J call TRBJ2-1, with 7 bases fitting TRBD2. Germline-derived CDR1 and CDR2 are MNHEY and SVGEGT. This CDR3 is built from 16 residues. The junction had 12 bases not matched to a gene; V was cut back by 6 bases and J by 4 bases. CDR3 DNA sequence: TGTGCCAGCAGCCTCAAGCGGGACGAGATATACAATGAGCAGTTCTTC. It encodes CASSLKRDEIYNEQFF.

This clonotype was seen a few times. V gene TRBV7-9 combines with J gene TRBJ1-2, with D uncertain. The CDR3 covers 14 residues. V was clipped by 1 base and J by 4 bases, with 10 bases between them. From germline, CDR1 is SEHNR and CDR2 FQNEAQ (reference sequence). This CDR3 reads CASSLEGGTYGYTF. CDR3 DNA: TGTGCCAGCAGCTTAGAAGGAGGAACCTATGGCTACACCTTC.

The genes are TRBV2 and TRBJ2-6; perhaps TRBD2 as D (6 bases). The germline V gene encodes CDR1 SNHLY and CDR2 FYNNEI. The CDR3 is 18 amino acids. Trimming shortened V by 3 bases and J by 0 bases, and 15 bases separated the two germline ends. For the CDR3, the DNA is TGTGCCAGCAGTGAGCGGGGCAGGGTTTCCTCTGGGGCCAACGTCCTGACTTTC. Its translation: CASSERGRVSSGANVLTF.

This clonotype was counted only a few times. V is TRBV12-2 and J is TRBJ2-3; the table assigns TRBD1, which was not confirmed against the DNA. TRBV12-2 corresponds to a pseudogene. This CDR3 has 16 amino acids. CDR3 in amino acids: CASRLGSLDRGDTQYF. For the CDR3, the DNA is TGTGCAAGTCGCTTAGGGTCTCTGGACAGGGGTGATACGCAGTATTTT.

This rearrangement joins TRBV6-4 to TRBJ2-7; D ambiguous. The CDR3 totals 15 residues. Germline V CDR1 and CDR2: MRHNA, SNTAGT. Between the trimmed V and J ends, which lost 3 bases and 0 bases, there was a span of 12 bases. The chain's CDR3 is CASSEFPFSSYEQYF. CDR3 coding DNA: TGTGCCAGCAGTGAGTTCCCGTTTTCCTCCTACGAGCAGTACTTC.

This chain links TRBV12-3 or TRBV12-4 with TRBJ2-1; 11 bases map to TRBD2. The V gene end was trimmed by 5 bases and the J gene end by 6 bases; junction bases not matched to a gene: 6. This CDR3 is 15 amino acids long. CDR3 sequence reads: CASSPGLAESNEQFF. Here the CDR3 DNA reads TGTGCCAGCAGTCCGGGACTAGCGGAGAGCAATGAGCAGTTCTTC.

The chain uses TRBV7-3 and TRBJ2-3, with TRBD2 matching over 8 bases. Germline V CDR1 and CDR2: SGHTA, FQGTGA. J was trimmed by 1 base and V by 5 bases; bases with no gene match: 11. The CDR3 contains 17 residues. The CDR3 DNA follows: TGTGCCAGCAGCCCGAGCGGGGGTAGCGGGGGCACAGATACGCAGTATTTT. The encoded protein is CASSPSGGSGGTDTQYF.

This clonotype was seen many times. This chain joins TRBV19 and TRBJ2-5; 9 bases map to TRBD1. The CDR3 sequence is 15 residues long. Per the germline V gene, CDR1 is LNHDA and CDR2 is SQIVND (reference sequence). Trimming at V came to 5 bases and at J to 5 bases, leaving 9 bases not matched to a gene. CDR3 loop: CASSLRDRGFETQYF. CDR3 sequence (DNA): TGTGCCAGTAGTTTAAGAGACAGGGGGTTCGAGACCCAGTACTTC. The full variable domain, in which reference TRBV19 and TRBJ2-5 provide the parts outside the CDR3, is DGGITQSPKYLFRKEGQNVTLSCEQNLNHDAMYWYRQDPGQGLRLIYYSQIVNDFQKGDIAEGYSVSREKKESFPLTVTSAQKNPTAFYLCASSLRDRGFETQYFGPGTRLLVL.

This clonotype has a count of ten or more. The chain combines TRBV15 with TRBJ2-1; 7 bases agree with TRBD2. The CDR3 totals 16 residues. CDR1 is LNHNV, CDR2 YYDKDF, per germline (reference sequence). Unmatched junction bases numbered 7, after V lost 5 bases and J lost 0 bases. CDR3 amino acids: CATSGSGAPSYNEQFF. CDR3 nucleotides: TGTGCCACCAGCGGAAGCGGGGCCCCCTCCTACAATGAGCAGTTCTTC.

This clonotype was observed many times. The V call is TRBV12-3 or TRBV12-4, the J call TRBJ2-5; TRBD1 agrees at 7 bases. V was clipped by 5 bases and J by 4 bases; unmatched bases: 7. This CDR3 has 14 residues. The CDR3 sequence is CASSIRQGRETQYF. CDR3 nucleotides: TGTGCCAGCAGTATAAGACAGGGTCGAGAGACCCAGTACTTC.

This clonotype was seen a handful of times. This rearrangement joins TRBV7-2 to TRBJ2-3; 11 bases map to TRBD2. The CDR3 is 16 residues long. The ends lost 2 bases at V and 4 bases at J; junction bases unmatched: 5. Germline V gene lookup returns CDR1 SGHTA and CDR2 FQGNSA. In DNA form, the CDR3 reads TGTGCCAGCAGCTTATATACTAGCGGGAGATCAGATACGCAGTATTTT. The encoded protein is CASSLYTSGRSDTQYF. Filled out from reference TRBV7-2 and TRBJ2-3, the complete variable domain reads GAGVSQSPSNKVTEKGKDVELRCDPISGHTALYWYRQSLGQGLEFLIYFQGNSAPDKSGLPSDRFSAERTGGSVSTLTIQRTQQEDSAVYLCASSLYTSGRSDTQYFGPGTRLTVL.

This clonotype has at least ten counts. This chain uses TRBV20-1 with TRBJ2-7, with D tentatively TRBD1 (6 bases). Germline V gene data show CDR1 as DFQATT and CDR2 as SNEGSKA (reference sequence). V dropped 5 bases and J dropped 3 bases, with 14 bases sitting between them. This CDR3 is 13 amino acids long. DNA for the CDR3: TGCAGTGCTGTTTCGGGACAACTCTACGAGCAGTACTTC. It specifies CSAVSGQLYEQYF.

This clonotype was picked up many times. V is TRBV4-2 and J is TRBJ1-6; unclear D gene. V lost 0 bases and J lost 7, with 7 bases in between. The CDR3 has 14 residues. Germline values: CDR1 LGHNA, CDR2 YNFKEQ. CDR3 sequence reads: CASSQDRENSPLHF. The CDR3 region has the DNA TGTGCCAGCAGCCAAGACCGGGAAAATTCACCCCTCCACTTT.

This clonotype has only a few counts. The rearrangement joins TRBV27 to TRBJ2-1; TRBD1 or TRBD2 may be the D gene (5 bases each). Per germline, CDR1 MNHEY and CDR2 SMNVEV (reference sequence). This CDR3 has 16 residues. V lost 4 bases and J 3 bases, leaving 16 bases between the germline ends. CDR3 in amino acids: CASSSRPGTNYNEQFF. The CDR3 nucleotides are TGTGCCAGCAGTTCACGACCCGGGACCAACTACAATGAGCAGTTCTTC.

V is TRBV20-1 and J is TRBJ2-1, with D tentatively TRBD2 (5 bases). The germline V gene has CDR1 DFQATT and CDR2 SNEGSKA (reference sequence). V lost 5 bases to trimming and J lost 7 bases, with 18 bases between them. The CDR3 spans 14 residues. The CDR3 DNA sequence: TGCAGTGCTGAGGGCGGGCCCGCCGGTAATGAGCAGTTCTTC. This encodes CSAEGGPAGNEQFF.

This clonotype was picked up many times. V is TRBV27 and J is TRBJ1-2, with a weak D call TRBD1 (6 bases). Per germline, CDR1 MNHEY and CDR2 SMNVEV (reference sequence). The CDR3 sequence is 13 residues long. The V end was cut by 4 bases, the J end by 4 bases, with 10 bases between. The CDR3 region is CASSWGRSYGYTF. In nucleotides, the CDR3 is TGTGCCAGCAGTTGGGGGCGGAGCTATGGCTACACCTTC.

This clonotype has at least ten counts. The chain has TRBV24-1 and TRBJ2-1, with 7 bases fitting TRBD1. CDR1 is KGHDR, CDR2 SFDVKD, per germline. After removal of 7 bases from V and 0 bases from J, the junction contained 8 bases not matched to a gene. This CDR3 is 16 amino acids long. Here the CDR3 reads CATSAVGDSSYNEQFF. Written as DNA, the CDR3 is TGTGCCACCAGCGCCGTGGGGGACAGCTCCTACAATGAGCAGTTCTTC.

This clonotype was recorded a few times. The rearrangement joins TRBV6-1 to TRBJ1-6; 7 positions agree with TRBD1. CDR3 length equals 14 residues. Germline V gene data show CDR1 as MNHNS and CDR2 as SASEGT. V lost 6 bases and J lost 6; bases outside the gene matches: 5. The CDR3 bases are TGTGCCAGCAGCCCAGGGGGTCCTAATTCACCCCTCCACTTT. This gives the protein CASSPGGPNSPLHF.

This clonotype was counted a few times. This chain connects TRBV20-1 to TRBJ2-5, with 8 bases aligning to TRBD2. J gave up 1 base and V 0 bases, and 13 bases lay outside the gene matches. The CDR3 is made up of 18 amino acids. Germline V gene sequence: CDR1 DFQATT, CDR2 SNEGSKA (reference sequence). The CDR3 sequence is CSARDGWSSGGSQETQYF. The DNA of the CDR3 is TGCAGTGCTAGAGATGGTTGGTCCTCGGGGGGGTCCCAAGAGACCCAGTACTTC.

The chain combines TRBV7-9 with TRBJ2-5; 11 bases are shared with TRBD1. Germline CDR1 and CDR2: SEHNR and FQNEAQ (reference sequence). Trimming cost V 8 bases and J 5 bases; bases outside gene matches: 7. This CDR3 is built from 14 residues. CDR3 protein: CASLGQGALETQYF. The DNA of the CDR3 is TGTGCCAGCTTAGGACAGGGGGCGTTGGAGACCCAGTACTTC.

This clonotype was seen many times. This chain joins TRBV12-3 or TRBV12-4 and TRBJ2-3; the D gene is possibly TRBD2 (6 bases). The ends were cut back, 4 bases at V and 4 bases at J, with 6 bases in the middle. The CDR3 loop spans 12 amino acids. The chain's CDR3 is CASSWGADTQYF. In DNA, the CDR3 is TGTGCCAGCAGTTGGGGGGCAGATACGCAGTATTTT.

There are a few counts of this clonotype. The chain carries TRBV5-6 and TRBJ2-1, with a tentative D call TRBD2 (5 bases). CDR3 length: 12 residues. Germline V gives CDR1 SGHDT, CDR2 YYEEEE. V lost 3 bases and J 10 bases, leaving 11 bases between the germline ends. In DNA, the CDR3 is TGTGCCAGCAGCTGGACTCTGGGGGAGCAGTTCTTC. It translates to CASSWTLGEQFF.

This clonotype was recorded many times. The chain couples TRBV20-1 to TRBJ2-2; 7 bases match TRBD1. Germline values: CDR1 DFQATT, CDR2 SNEGSKA (reference sequence). Losses at the gene ends were 6 bases for V and 3 bases for J; bases not matched to a gene: 13. CDR3 length equals 16 residues. CDR3 coding DNA: TGCAGTGCGAGTCTTACAGGGGTCGGAGACACCGGGGAGCTGTTTTTT. Its translation: CSASLTGVGDTGELFF.

This rearrangement joins TRBV7-8 to TRBJ1-2; D is undetermined. The CDR3 contains 13 residues. Trimming removed 8 bases at V and 7 bases at J, with 17 bases between. Per germline, CDR1 SGHVS and CDR2 FQNEAQ. The chain's CDR3 is CASAPTLSGGYTF. The CDR3 DNA reads as TGTGCCAGCGCACCAACTCTCTCGGGTGGCTACACCTTC.